This entry features one TCR beta chain sequence. The antigen remains unidentified. Treatment defined: approximately 18 received Ad26.COV2.S at low or high dose, single or two shots; about 5 received placebo; per-sample allocation not given. Specimen acquisition occurred on day 63 following the initial vaccine or placebo injection. The donor was a Boston adult aged 18-55 years. This specimen comes from a study of Ad26.COV2.S vaccination and SARS-CoV-2 variants. Study-level background: Once, or twice with 56 days between doses, Ad26.COV2.S was given intramuscularly. Study-level findings and limits: Spike-specific CD8+ and CD4+ T cell responses reportedly showed substantial breadth after vaccination.

Assay used: immunoSEQ multiplex PCR; TCRdb lists only in-frame clones, some missing. Of some 400,000 clones listed, around 91% were seen once; the top ten hold around 1.9%. CDR3 length equals 15 residues. Germline CDR1 is SGDLS and CDR2 is YYNGEE. Trimming stripped 4 bases from V and 5 bases from J, with 19 bases between. The clonotype comes from a person aged 18-60 years who received the Ad26.COV2.S COVID-19 vaccine or a placebo. The sequencing here drew on peripheral blood, taken in a trial of Ad26.COV2.S vaccine versus placebo. This chain uses TRBV9 with TRBJ2-7; D ambiguous. As DNA, the CDR3 is TGTGCCAGCAGCCCCAGGCCCGATTTGGGCAACGAGCAGTACTTC. It translates to CASSPRPDLGNEQYF.